Shown below are 11 T cell receptor beta chains from a single sample sequenced in a study of blood T cell repertoires in COVID-19. Produced via immunoSEQ multiplex PCR; TCRdb's table is partial and in-frame only. The sample records 72,000 or so clones, over 70% being singletons. Source material: peripheral blood. These receptor sequences come from a middle-aged man with active COVID-19.

This chain connects TRBV7-6 to TRBJ1-5, with a weak D call TRBD1 (5 bases). Germline V gives CDR1 SGHVS, CDR2 FNYEAQ. This CDR3 region has 15 residues. V lost 1 base, J lost 2 bases, and 9 bases lay in between. The CDR3 region is CASSLDGGGNQPQHF. In DNA, the CDR3 is TGTGCCAGCAGCTTAGATGGAGGGGGCAATCAGCCCCAGCATTTT.

The chain uses TRBV7-9 and TRBJ2-2, with D hard to call. The CDR3 runs to 13 residues. Germline lookup yields CDR1 SEHNR and CDR2 FQNEAQ (reference sequence). V was pared by 4 bases and J by 2 bases, with 5 bases between. For the CDR3, the DNA is TGTGCCAGCAGCTCCTCCAACACCGGGGAGCTGTTTTTT. As protein: CASSSSNTGELFF. Full variable domain (missing parts from reference TRBV7-9 and TRBJ2-2): DTGVSQNPRHKITKRGQNVTFRCDPISEHNRLYWYRQTLGQGPEFLTYFQNEAQLEKSRLLSDRFSAERPKGSFSTLEIQRTEQGDSAMYLCASSSSNTGELFFGEGSRLTVL.

This clone was counted a single time. V is TRBV27 and J is TRBJ2-7, with a tentative D call TRBD2 (5 bases). This CDR3 comprises 14 residues. Germline V CDR1 and CDR2: MNHEY, SMNVEV (reference sequence). Between the trimmed V and J ends, which lost 2 bases and 1 base, there was a span of 9 bases. The CDR3 reads CASSLRESSYEQYF. The CDR3 DNA is TGTGCCAGCAGTTTAAGGGAGAGTTCCTACGAGCAGTACTTC.

This sequence joins TRBV19 and TRBJ2-7; a possible D gene is TRBD2 (7 bases). The CDR3 contains 14 residues. Between the trimmed V and J ends, which lost 9 bases and 0 bases, there was a span of 15 bases. Germline loops: CDR1 LNHDA, CDR2 SQIVND (reference sequence). CDR3 region: CASRGAADSYEQYF. DNA of the CDR3: TGTGCCAGCCGGGGGGCGGCAGACTCCTACGAGCAGTACTTC.

The chain uses TRBV29-1 and TRBJ1-2, with TRBD1 matching over 9 bases. The germline CDR1 and CDR2 sequences are SQVTM and ANQGSEA. V lost 3 bases, J lost 4 bases, and 12 bases stayed unmatched. The CDR3 spans 16 residues. DNA for the CDR3: TGCAGCGTTGACTCTACAGGGGGCTATCGGGGCTATGGCTACACCTTC. Translated, it gives CSVDSTGGYRGYGYTF. The full variable domain, with the rest looked up from reference TRBV29-1 and TRBJ1-2, is SAVISQKPSRDICQRGTSLTIQCQVDSQVTMMFWYRQQPGQSLTLIATANQGSEATYESGFVIDKFPISRPNLTFSTLTVSNMSPEDSSIYLCSVDSTGGYRGYGYTFGSGTRLTVV.

The V call is TRBV6-5, the J call TRBJ1-6, with D uncertain. Germline V gene sequence: CDR1 MNHEY, CDR2 SVGAGI. This CDR3 has 15 residues. Deletions cut 3 bases from V and 7 bases from J, with 13 bases between. This chain's CDR3 is CASSYARRKNSPLHF. The CDR3 DNA is TGTGCCAGCAGTTATGCCAGGAGGAAAAATTCACCCCTCCACTTT.

This chain joins TRBV5-8 and TRBJ1-2; 11 bases agree with TRBD1. V shed 4 bases, J shed 6 bases, and the junction held 11 bases outside the gene matches. Germline V lookup: CDR1 SGHTS, CDR2 YDEGEE. The CDR3 runs to 16 residues. The CDR3 here is CASSRGQGEELNGYTF. CDR3 nucleotides: TGTGCCAGCAGCAGGGGACAGGGGGAAGAGTTGAATGGCTACACCTTC.

This chain connects TRBV27 to TRBJ1-5; TRBD1 matches 10 bases. The germline V gene has CDR1 MNHEY and CDR2 SMNVEV (reference sequence). The CDR3 is 17 amino acids. V dropped 4 bases and J dropped 1; count of bases not matched to a gene: 7. The CDR3 protein is CASSSLRDRGSNQPQHF. CDR3 nucleotides: TGTGCCAGCAGTTCTCTCCGGGACAGGGGAAGCAATCAGCCCCAGCATTTT.

This sequence joins TRBV9 and TRBJ2-5; possible D gene TRBD1, 5 bases. Germline CDR1 is SGDLS and CDR2 is YYNGEE. The CDR3 runs 14 residues. V was clipped by 7 bases and J by 0 bases, with 13 bases between them. CDR3 sequence reads: CASAQGGYQETQYF. CDR3 bases: TGTGCCAGCGCTCAGGGCGGATACCAAGAGACCCAGTACTTC.

This clone showed up just once. This rearrangement joins TRBV7-9 to TRBJ1-5, with a tentative D call TRBD1 (5 bases). This CDR3 comprises 15 residues. Germline V gene lookup returns CDR1 SEHNR and CDR2 FQNEAQ (reference sequence). Trimming took 4 bases from V and 2 from J, leaving 12 bases between them. The CDR3 coding sequence is TGTGCCAGCAGCTCGATAGGACAAGGCAATCAGCCCCAGCATTTT. Protein product: CASSSIGQGNQPQHF.

This clone was seen just once. CDR3 bases: TGCGCCAGCAGCTACCCACAGGGGGCGCGGGGTAACCAAGAGACCCAGTACTTC. Protein sequence: CASSYPQGARGNQETQYF. The rearrangement joins TRBV5-1 to TRBJ2-5, with 9 positions matching TRBD1. CDR1 and CDR2 from the germline V gene are SGHRS and YFSETQ. The CDR3 runs 18 residues. With 3 bases clipped from V and 0 bases from J, the junction kept 12 bases outside the gene matches.